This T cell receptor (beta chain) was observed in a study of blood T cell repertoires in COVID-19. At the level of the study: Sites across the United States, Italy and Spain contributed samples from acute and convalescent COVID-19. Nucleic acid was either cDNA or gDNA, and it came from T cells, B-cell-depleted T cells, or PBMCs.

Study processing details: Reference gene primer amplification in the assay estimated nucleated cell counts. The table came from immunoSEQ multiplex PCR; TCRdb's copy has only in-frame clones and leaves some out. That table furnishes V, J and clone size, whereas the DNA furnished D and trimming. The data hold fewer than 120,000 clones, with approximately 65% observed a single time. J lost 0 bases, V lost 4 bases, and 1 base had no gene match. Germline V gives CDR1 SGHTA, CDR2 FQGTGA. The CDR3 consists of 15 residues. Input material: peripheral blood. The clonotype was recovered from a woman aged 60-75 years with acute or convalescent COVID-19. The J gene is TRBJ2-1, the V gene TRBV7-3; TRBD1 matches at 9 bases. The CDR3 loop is CASSSTGGSYNEQFF. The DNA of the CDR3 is TGTGCCAGCAGCTCGACAGGGGGCTCCTACAATGAGCAGTTCTTC.